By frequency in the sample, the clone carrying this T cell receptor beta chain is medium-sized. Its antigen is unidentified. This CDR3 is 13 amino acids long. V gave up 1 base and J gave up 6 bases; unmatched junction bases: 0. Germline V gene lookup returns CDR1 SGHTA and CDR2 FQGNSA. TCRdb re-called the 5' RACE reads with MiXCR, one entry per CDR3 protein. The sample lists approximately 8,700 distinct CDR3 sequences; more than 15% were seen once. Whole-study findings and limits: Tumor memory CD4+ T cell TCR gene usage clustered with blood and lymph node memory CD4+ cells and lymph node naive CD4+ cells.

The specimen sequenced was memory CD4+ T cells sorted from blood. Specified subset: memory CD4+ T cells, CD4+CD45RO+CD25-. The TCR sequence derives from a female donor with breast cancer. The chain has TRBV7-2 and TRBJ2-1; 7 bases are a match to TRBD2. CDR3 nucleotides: TGTGCCAGCAGCTTAGGGACTAGCAATGAGCAGTTCTTC. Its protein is CASSLGTSNEQFF.